This entry is about one TCR beta chain. Antigen unknown. The record originates from a study of shared clonotypes between healthy human individuals. Assay execution took place at the deep level. Profiling relied on immunoSEQ multiplex PCR, and the TCRdb table lists in-frame clones only, not all of them. The sample consists of some 800,000 clones, 92% of them appearing once. Study-wide findings and caveats: The naive CD4 repertoires of a handful of donors were compared, and approximately 5% of clonotypes were shared. Shared clonotypes across all four donors exceeded non-shared ones in generation probability. Clonotype sharing among the donors was expected to vary with sequencing depth.

The naive CD8 subset, CD45RO-negative cells positively selected for CCR7, excluded terminally differentiated effector memory CD45RA+ cells. Material: naive CD8+ T cells sorted from blood. The receptor was derived from a man aged 25-45 years in good health.

The CDR3: CASSQGPGVNTGELFF. The CDR3 DNA sequence: TGCGCCAGCAGCCAAGGGCCAGGGGTGAACACCGGGGAGCTGTTTTTT. This chain joins TRBV4-1 and TRBJ2-2; the D gene is possibly TRBD1 (6 bases). CDR3 size: 16 residues. Germline V CDR1 and CDR2: MGHRA, YSYEKL. Deletions cut 1 base from V and 1 base from J, with 10 bases between.